This T cell receptor beta chain was sequenced during a study of T cells in tumors after PD-1 blockade. Study as a whole: Some patients also took daily vismodegib 150 mg during anti-PD-1 treatment.

This CDR3 comprises 13 residues. Deletions cut 9 bases from V and 9 bases from J, with 18 bases between. In germline, CDR1 is SNHLY, CDR2 FYNNEI. This table comes from immunoSEQ multiplex PCR, and its TCRdb copy is limited to in-frame clones, with some not included. The top ten clones hold over 15% of a sample with 40,000 to 55,000 clones, approximately 79% of them seen once. The sample was PBMCs, taken before anti-PD-1 treatment. This TCR derives from a human donor with basal cell carcinoma. This chain links TRBV2 with TRBJ2-1, with D possibly TRBD1 on 6 matching bases. Written as DNA, the CDR3 is TGTGCCAGTATTAAGGGGGTCGGGACTGAGCAGTTCTTC. The encoded protein is CASIKGVGTEQFF.